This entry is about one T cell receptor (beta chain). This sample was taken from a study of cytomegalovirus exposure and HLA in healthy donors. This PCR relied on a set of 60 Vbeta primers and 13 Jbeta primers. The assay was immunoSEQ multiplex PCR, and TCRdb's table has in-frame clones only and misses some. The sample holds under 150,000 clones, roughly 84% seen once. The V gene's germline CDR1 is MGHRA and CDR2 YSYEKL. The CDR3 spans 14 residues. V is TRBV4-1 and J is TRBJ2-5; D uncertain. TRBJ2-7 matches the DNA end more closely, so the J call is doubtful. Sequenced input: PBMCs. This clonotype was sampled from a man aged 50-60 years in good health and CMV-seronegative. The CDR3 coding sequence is TGCGCCAGCAGCCACCGGGTTGCGTCCTACGAGCAGTACTTC. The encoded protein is CASSHRVASYEQYF.